These 30 T cell receptor beta chains share one sample of origin, sequenced in a study of shared clonotypes between healthy human individuals (TCRdb year 2020). Receptors were amplified or captured by the immunoSEQ multiplex PCR assay. This is the immuneACCESS table as TCRdb keeps it, with only in-frame sequences that have V and J called. A part of the clones is gone; compared with another copy, unresolved V genes explain less than half, and the rest is unexplained. The sample records hundreds of thousands of clones, 72% of which are singletons. The ten largest account for 1.8% of the sample. Sequencing was performed on memory CD4+ T cells sorted from blood. The cell subset or site label for this specimen denotes: CD45RA-negative fraction. These receptors all come from a woman younger than 45 in good health.

This chain joins TRBV19 and TRBJ2-5; D is unclear. This CDR3 comprises 13 residues. CDR1 and CDR2 (germline): LNHDA, SQIVND (reference sequence). V was trimmed by 4 bases and J by 3 bases, leaving 9 bases between them. Here the CDR3 DNA reads TGTGCCAGTAGTAAGGGAACAGAAGAGACCCAGTACTTC. This gives the protein CASSKGTEETQYF.

Many counts were recorded for this clone. Other DNA sequences in the same sample also yield this CDR3. The chain joins TRBV7-9 to TRBJ2-7, with a tentative D call TRBD1 (5 bases). The CDR3 covers 12 residues. The V gene's germline CDR1 is SEHNR and CDR2 FQNEAQ (reference sequence). V lost 2 bases and J lost 4, with 6 bases in between. CDR3 DNA sequence: TGTGCCAGCAGCTTACAGGGTTACGAGCAGTACTTC. As protein: CASSLQGYEQYF.

The chain has TRBV14 and TRBJ1-4; TRBD1 agrees at 7 bases. The germline V gene encodes CDR1 SGHDN and CDR2 FVKESK. The CDR3 runs 15 residues. V was clipped by 8 bases and J by 6 bases; unmatched bases: 12. CDR3 sequence: CASPTPNRGYEKLFF. CDR3 nucleotide sequence: TGTGCCAGCCCAACCCCCAACAGGGGCTATGAAAAACTGTTTTTT.

This chain connects TRBV6-1 to TRBJ2-7, with 11 bases matching TRBD2. Germline trimming cut 4 bases from V and 6 bases from J; bases unmatched to any gene: 8. Germline V gene data show CDR1 as MNHNS and CDR2 as SASEGT. The CDR3 extends over 15 amino acids. The CDR3 region is CASSVVLAGGGEQYF. CDR3 sequence (DNA): TGTGCCAGCAGTGTAGTTCTAGCGGGAGGCGGCGAGCAGTACTTC.

This clone has a handful of counts. This chain joins TRBV18 and TRBJ2-7, with D perhaps assigned TRBD1 or TRBD2 (5 bases each). The CDR3 extends over 14 amino acids. The ends were cut back, 1 base at V and 6 bases at J, with 13 bases in the middle. Looked up from germline, CDR1 is KGHSH and CDR2 is LQKENI. The CDR3 sequence is CASSPQGPEGEQYF. The CDR3, as DNA: TGTGCCAGCTCACCACAGGGACCCGAGGGCGAGCAGTACTTC.

The genes are TRBV29-1 and TRBJ2-7; 8 bases align to TRBD1. V gave up 7 bases and J gave up 3 bases; unmatched junction bases: 2. The CDR3 is made up of 11 amino acids. Germline V lookup: CDR1 SQVTM, CDR2 ANQGSEA. The CDR3 loop is CSGGQVYEQYF. In DNA, the CDR3 is TGCAGCGGGGGACAGGTCTACGAGCAGTACTTC.

The rearrangement links TRBV4-1 to TRBJ1-2, with TRBD1 as a possible D gene (6 bases). Germline V gene lookup returns CDR1 MGHRA and CDR2 YSYEKL. V gave up 3 bases and J gave up 4 bases, with 15 bases separating them. The CDR3 is 15 residues long. CDR3 sequence reads: CASSQTTGTPYGYTF. The CDR3 DNA sequence: TGCGCCAGCAGCCAGACTACCGGGACACCCTATGGCTACACCTTC.

This rearrangement joins TRBV7-2 to TRBJ2-3; possibly TRBD1 or TRBD2 for D (6 bases each). The CDR3 covers 15 residues. V was trimmed by 4 bases and J by 4 bases, leaving 15 bases between them. Germline CDR1 is SGHTA and CDR2 is FQGNSA. The CDR3 spells CASSYPLGGPDTQYF. CDR3 DNA: TGTGCCAGCAGCTACCCCCTCGGGGGCCCAGATACGCAGTATTTT.

The chain employs TRBV5-1 and TRBJ2-7; D is tentatively TRBD1 or TRBD2 (5 bases each). The CDR3 has 15 amino acids. Trimming cost V 0 bases and J 3 bases, with 13 bases left between them. Germline V CDR1 and CDR2: SGHRS, YFSETQ. In DNA form, the CDR3 reads TGCGCCAGCAGCTTGGCCACTAGTAGGGGCTACGAGCAGTACTTC. Its protein is CASSLATSRGYEQYF.

The chain employs TRBV6-5 and TRBJ1-1; 8 bases are shared with TRBD1. Germline CDR1 MNHEY, CDR2 SVGAGI. There are 15 residues in the CDR3. The junction had 8 bases not matched to a gene; V was cut back by 5 bases and J by 3 bases. The CDR3 DNA is TGTGCCAGCAGTGGACAGGGCCGCGGATACACTGAAGCTTTCTTT. This codes for CASSGQGRGYTEAFF.

This clone has a handful of counts. The rearrangement joins TRBV19 to TRBJ2-1; D remains ambiguous. The germline CDR1 and CDR2 sequences are LNHDA and SQIVND (reference sequence). The CDR3 extends over 13 amino acids. V shed 3 bases and J shed 10 bases, with 13 bases lying between them. The CDR3 DNA is TGTGCCAGTAGTATTTACGGGTCTGAGGAGCAGTTCTTC. Its translation: CASSIYGSEEQFF. The full variable domain, completed using reference TRBV19 and TRBJ2-1, is DGGITQSPKYLFRKEGQNVTLSCEQNLNHDAMYWYRQDPGQGLRLIYYSQIVNDFQKGDIAEGYSVSREKKESFPLTVTSAQKNPTAFYLCASSIYGSEEQFFGPGTRLTVL.

The rearrangement links TRBV11-2 to TRBJ1-1; no reliable D call. The CDR3 has 14 residues. Between the trimmed V and J ends, which lost 1 base and 0 bases, there was a span of 6 bases. The germline V gene encodes CDR1 SGHAT and CDR2 FQNNGV. The CDR3 protein is CASSLARMNTEAFF. CDR3 in DNA: TGTGCCAGCAGCTTAGCCCGCATGAACACTGAAGCTTTCTTT.

This clone showed up many times. This chain uses TRBV19 with TRBJ2-6; D unclear. The CDR3 sequence is 14 residues long. Trimming stripped 6 bases from V and 0 bases from J, with 6 bases between. From germline, CDR1 is LNHDA and CDR2 SQIVND (reference sequence). CDR3 loop: CASSTNSGANVLTF. DNA of the CDR3: TGTGCCAGTAGCACTAACTCTGGGGCCAACGTCCTGACTTTC.

The chain employs TRBV9 and TRBJ2-1, with D possibly being TRBD2 (6 bases). The germline V and J ends were trimmed by 3 bases and 0 bases, with 10 bases remaining between them. This CDR3 is built from 15 residues. Germline V CDR1 and CDR2: SGDLS, YYNGEE. CDR3 sequence: CASSELASSYNEQFF. DNA for the CDR3: TGTGCCAGCAGCGAACTAGCAAGCTCCTACAATGAGCAGTTCTTC.

The sample holds a few counts of this clone. The V and J genes are TRBV6-5 and TRBJ2-7; 9 bases match TRBD1. Germline CDR1 is MNHEY and CDR2 is SVGAGI. This CDR3 comprises 15 residues. V trimming: 7 bases; J trimming: 0 bases; junction bases outside the gene matches: 7. In DNA form, the CDR3 reads TGTGCCAGCAATCCCGGGACAGGGTTCTCCTACGAGCAGTACTTC. Its protein product is CASNPGTGFSYEQYF.

Notes on this clone: Other DNA variants within this sample encode the same CDR3. This rearrangement joins TRBV2 to TRBJ2-7; no clear D gene. Per germline, CDR1 SNHLY and CDR2 FYNNEI. Trimming cost V 6 bases and J 1 base, with 7 bases left between them. The CDR3 has 12 amino acids. For the CDR3, the DNA is TGTGCCAGCAGGGACGGTTCCTACGAGCAGTACTTC. This encodes CASRDGSYEQYF.

The gene calls are TRBV11-2 and TRBJ1-2; no clear D. V lost 5 bases and J lost 2, with 12 bases in between. Germline CDR1 SGHAT, CDR2 FQNNGV. The CDR3 has 14 amino acids. The CDR3 bases are TGTGCCAGCAGCATTACCGACGGGAACTATGGCTACACCTTC. Protein product: CASSITDGNYGYTF.

V usage is TRBV28 and J usage is TRBJ1-1; D not certain. Germline V gives CDR1 MDHEN, CDR2 SYDVKM. The CDR3 runs to 15 residues. V was trimmed by 2 bases and J by 1 base, leaving 11 bases between them. The CDR3 coding sequence is TGTGCCAGCAGTTTAAGAGATGGAGGGAACACTGAAGCTTTCTTT. It codes for CASSLRDGGNTEAFF.

J is TRBJ2-3 and V is TRBV14, with D uncertain. Trimming removed 4 bases at V and 3 bases at J, with 11 bases between. Germline CDR1 and CDR2: SGHDN and FVKESK. This CDR3 is built from 14 residues. The CDR3 DNA follows: TGTGCCAGCAGCCGCCCGCCGAGGACAGATACGCAGTATTTT. This translates into CASSRPPRTDTQYF. The full variable domain, with the rest looked up from reference TRBV14 and TRBJ2-3, is EAGVTQFPSHSVIEKGQTVTLRCDPISGHDNLYWYRRVMGKEIKFLLHFVKESKQDESGMPNNRFLAERTGGTYSTLKVQPAELEDSGVYFCASSRPPRTDTQYFGPGTRLTVL.

The V gene is TRBV6-1, the J gene TRBJ2-3; 13 bases align to TRBD2. CDR1 and CDR2 (germline): MNHNS, SASEGT. J gave up 7 bases and V 4 bases, and 11 bases lay outside the gene matches. The CDR3 runs to 17 residues. The CDR3 loop is CASSGTGGLAGVYTQYF. The CDR3 bases are TGTGCCAGCAGTGGGACAGGAGGACTAGCGGGAGTTTATACGCAGTATTTT.

The chain links TRBV27 to TRBJ2-3, with no clear D. The CDR3 has 13 amino acids. Germline V lookup: CDR1 MNHEY, CDR2 SMNVEV (reference sequence). The V end was cut by 5 bases, the J end by 0 bases, with 6 bases between. The DNA for the CDR3 is TGTGCCAGCAGTGGTTTAAGCACAGATACGCAGTATTTT. It translates to CASSGLSTDTQYF.

The V and J genes are TRBV6-6 and TRBJ1-5; weak D call: TRBD1 (5 bases). From germline, CDR1 is MNHNY and CDR2 SVGAGI (reference sequence). V shed 11 bases and J shed 3 bases, with 14 bases lying between them. This CDR3 comprises 13 residues. CDR3 in DNA: TGTGCCGCGGGGCCCGAGGACAATCAGCCCCAGCATTTT. This codes for CAAGPEDNQPQHF.

The chain joins TRBV5-1 to TRBJ2-1; D gene uncertain. Germline-derived CDR1 and CDR2 are SGHRS and YFSETQ. The V gene lost 4 bases and the J gene lost 7 bases, with 18 bases spanning the gap. The CDR3 length is 15 residues. CDR3 bases: TGCGCCAGCAGCGCACACACCACCTTCGGGAATGAGCAGTTCTTC. Its protein product is CASSAHTTFGNEQFF.

The chain is built from TRBV19 and TRBJ2-1; TRBD2 agrees at 8 bases. CDR1 is LNHDA and CDR2 is SQIVND in the germline V gene (reference sequence). The CDR3 spans 17 residues. Germline trimming cut 3 bases from V and 6 bases from J; bases unmatched to any gene: 13. In nucleotides, the CDR3 is TGTGCCAGTAGTATGGGAGCGGGAGTTTCCGGGGTCAATGAGCAGTTCTTC. Its translation: CASSMGAGVSGVNEQFF.

V and J are TRBV28 and TRBJ2-6; D call uncertain. The V and J ends lost 5 bases and 2 bases respectively, with 13 bases between them. The CDR3 sequence is 16 residues long. Per germline, CDR1 MDHEN and CDR2 SYDVKM. The CDR3 sequence: CASSPMTTTGANVLTF. CDR3 bases: TGTGCCAGCAGTCCGATGACAACTACTGGGGCCAACGTCCTGACTTTC.

There are a few counts of this clone. The chain couples TRBV20-1 to TRBJ1-1; D gene uncertain. Germline V gene data show CDR1 as DFQATT and CDR2 as SNEGSKA (reference sequence). V was trimmed by 5 bases and J by 8 bases, leaving 12 bases between them. The CDR3 has 11 residues. CDR3 nucleotide sequence: TGCAGTGCTCATCGGGATCCCGAAGCTTTCTTT. Its protein product is CSAHRDPEAFF.

This chain links TRBV2 with TRBJ1-5; D gene uncertain. Trimming took 6 bases from V and 9 from J, leaving 12 bases between them. CDR1 SNHLY and CDR2 FYNNEI come from the germline V gene. The CDR3 runs to 12 residues. The CDR3 loop reads CASRDGSPPQHF. CDR3 in DNA: TGTGCCAGCAGGGACGGATCTCCGCCCCAGCATTTT.

This clone has a count of ten or more. The chain links TRBV10-2 to TRBJ1-5, with 8 bases fitting TRBD1. J was trimmed by 0 bases and V by 2 bases; bases with no gene match: 6. This CDR3 is built from 17 residues. Germline V gene lookup returns CDR1 WSHSY and CDR2 SAAADI. The CDR3 DNA is TGCGCCAGCAGTGAGAGACAGGGGTACTTTAGCAATCAGCCCCAGCATTTT. The encoded protein is CASSERQGYFSNQPQHF.

The chain uses TRBV6-6 and TRBJ1-1, with D possibly being TRBD1 (5 bases). V lost 7 bases and J 12 bases, leaving 18 bases between the germline ends. This CDR3 is 12 amino acids long. Germline assignment: CDR1 MNHNY and CDR2 SVGAGI (reference sequence). This CDR3 reads CASTLGPGRTFF. The CDR3 region has the DNA TGTGCCAGCACCCTAGGTCCAGGGAGGACTTTCTTT.

The CDR3 sequence: CASSQNLRWDTEAFF. For the CDR3, the DNA is TGCGCCAGCAGCCAAAATCTCAGGTGGGACACTGAAGCTTTCTTT. This chain uses TRBV4-1 with TRBJ1-1; D is undetermined. The V and J ends lost 2 bases and 3 bases respectively, with 13 bases between them. The germline gives CDR1 MGHRA, CDR2 YSYEKL. CDR3 size: 15 residues.